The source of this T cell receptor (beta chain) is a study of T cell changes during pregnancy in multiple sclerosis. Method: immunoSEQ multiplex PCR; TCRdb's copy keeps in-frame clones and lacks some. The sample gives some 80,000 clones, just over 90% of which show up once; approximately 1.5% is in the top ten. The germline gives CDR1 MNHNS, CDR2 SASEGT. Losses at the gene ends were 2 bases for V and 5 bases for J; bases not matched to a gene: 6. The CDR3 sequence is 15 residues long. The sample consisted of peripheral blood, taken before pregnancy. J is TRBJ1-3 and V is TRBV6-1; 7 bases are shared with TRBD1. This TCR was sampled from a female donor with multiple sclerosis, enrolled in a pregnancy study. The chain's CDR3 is CASSEMRGQRNTIYF. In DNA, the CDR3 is TGTGCCAGCAGTGAAATGAGGGGGCAAAGAAACACCATATATTTT.